This TCR beta chain is from a study of vaccination effects on CD4 cells after COVID-19. Study-wide points: Clones arising from infection and from vaccination showed marked clonal contraction late after vaccination.

The CDR3 runs to 15 residues. V gave up 8 bases and J gave up 0 bases, with 14 bases separating them. From germline, CDR1 is SNHLY and CDR2 FYNNEI. Antigen-specific CD4+ T cells were expanded with viral peptide pools in the ViraFEST assay before sequencing. Isolating CD4+ T cells followed approximately 11 days of culture. PCR-confirmed SARS-CoV-2 infection occurred in the person between March and December 2020. Participants were vaccinated with two doses of either the BNT162b2 or mRNA-1273 vaccine. Days 3 and 7 were when half the medium was replaced with IL-2 medium. Sequencing was performed with immunoSEQ multiplex PCR; in TCRdb, only in-frame clones are kept and a portion is missing. In the table there are about 18,000 clones, approximately 82% of which are singletons. In the case of this clone: Its antigen is still unknown.

The TCR sequence derives from a human donor who had a prior SARS-CoV-2 infection. The sample was CD4+ T cells from PBMCs cultured with SARS-CoV-2 spike peptides, taken after COVID-19 vaccination. V gene TRBV2 combines with J gene TRBJ2-1; D perhaps matches TRBD2 (5 bases). The CDR3 nucleotides are TGTGCCAGCCGAGGAGGTTATAGCTCCTACAATGAGCAGTTCTTC. Its translation: CASRGGYSSYNEQFF.